This T cell receptor (beta chain) is from a study of a mutant IDH1 vaccine in newly diagnosed glioma. Study results and caveats: Researchers report vaccine-induced immune responses in roughly 93% of patients.

As to this clone: The target antigen is unknown.

Assay used: immunoSEQ multiplex PCR; TCRdb lists only in-frame clones, some missing. Of 80,000 to 100,000 clones listed, about four fifths are singletons. Time point meaning: baseline, week 1 (first vaccination visit). Indicated treatment: pre-vaccination baseline after standard-of-care therapy. Sequencing was performed on PBMCs, taken from a glioma patient treated with radiotherapy, temozolomide or both. This receptor was obtained from a man aged 40-49 years with glioma.

For the CDR3, the DNA is TGTGCCATCAGTGAGTTCTCCGGGACGGCTAACTATGGCTACACCTTC. Protein sequence: CAISEFSGTANYGYTF. V usage is TRBV10-3 and J usage is TRBJ1-2; D is possibly TRBD1 (5 bases). The germline gives CDR1 ENHRY, CDR2 SYGVKD. This CDR3 is 16 amino acids long. The V gene lost 1 base and the J gene lost 0 bases, with 12 bases spanning the gap.